The next 30 T cell receptor beta chains were all read from a single sample in a study of early T cells in non-severe SARS-CoV-2 infection. TCRdb redid the calling of the 5' RACE reads with MiXCR, one entry per CDR3 protein. Of some 45,000 distinct CDR3 sequences in the sample, 3.5% to 5% were seen once. Sample: whole blood. The receptor source for this set is an adult who was a healthcare worker with PCR-confirmed SARS-CoV-2 infection or an uninfected control (not recorded which).

The CDR3 DNA reads TGCAGCGCGAGCGGGATCACTGAAGCTTTCTTT. Protein sequence: CSASGITEAFF. The chain employs TRBV29-1 and TRBJ1-1; D is unresolved. Trimming pared 7 bases from V and 4 bases from J, leaving 10 bases between. Per germline, CDR1 SQVTM and CDR2 ANQGSEA. The CDR3 length is 11 residues.

This clonotype was seen repeatedly, ten times or more. The CDR3 sequence: CATSRGDRVLYEQYF. The CDR3 region has the DNA TGTGCCACCAGCAGAGGGGACAGGGTCTTGTACGAGCAGTACTTC. This chain links TRBV15 with TRBJ2-7; 9 bases match TRBD1. CDR3 length: 15 amino acids. V shed 1 base, J shed 4 bases, and the junction held 5 bases outside the gene matches. From germline, CDR1 is LNHNV and CDR2 YYDKDF (reference sequence).

This clonotype was seen many times. V usage is TRBV10-1 and J usage is TRBJ2-1; a weak D match, TRBD2 (5 bases). CDR1 and CDR2 (germline): WNHNN, SYGVQD (reference sequence). V was clipped by 6 bases and J by 5 bases, with 11 bases between them. The CDR3 totals 13 residues. As DNA, the CDR3 is TGCGCCAGCAGCCGCGGACTGGACAATGAGCAGTTCTTC. It specifies CASSRGLDNEQFF.

This clonotype has a count of ten or more. The gene calls are TRBV29-1 and TRBJ2-1; TRBD1 is a possible D gene (7 bases). The V and J ends lost 6 bases and 11 bases respectively, with 14 bases between them. Germline assignment: CDR1 SQVTM and CDR2 ANQGSEA. There are 11 residues in the CDR3. The CDR3 reads CSVTAGGKQFF. CDR3 sequence (DNA): TGCAGCGTAACCGCAGGGGGGAAGCAGTTCTTC.

This clonotype was seen repeatedly, ten times or more. The chain combines TRBV5-1 with TRBJ2-3, with a tentative D call TRBD2 (5 bases). The CDR3 is 13 amino acids. Trimming shortened V by 4 bases and J by 13 bases, and 19 bases separated the two germline ends. Germline V gene lookup returns CDR1 SGHRS and CDR2 YFSETQ. CDR3 sequence reads: CASSPGGSGRKYF. CDR3 in DNA: TGCGCCAGCAGCCCAGGAGGCAGCGGACGGAAGTATTTT.

This clonotype appeared many times. The chain has TRBV5-1 and TRBJ2-7; 8 bases agree with TRBD1. CDR1 is SGHRS and CDR2 is YFSETQ in the germline V gene. Trimming removed 4 bases from V and 5 bases from J; junction bases left unmatched: 11. This CDR3 region has 15 residues. For the CDR3, the DNA is TGCGCCAGCAGCAGACTGACAGGGGAAAGGGACGAGCAGTACTTC. This translates into CASSRLTGERDEQYF.

This chain uses TRBV14 with TRBJ2-3, with 10 bases fitting TRBD2. V shed 0 bases, J shed 6 bases, and the junction held 9 bases outside the gene matches. Germline V gives CDR1 SGHDN, CDR2 FVKESK. CDR3 length equals 17 residues. The CDR3 coding sequence is TGTGCCAGCAGCCAAGAGTTTGGACTAGCGGCGATCGATACGCAGTATTTT. Its protein product is CASSQEFGLAAIDTQYF.

At least ten counts were recorded for this clonotype. The rearrangement links TRBV5-8 to TRBJ2-1; no firm D call. This CDR3 is built from 13 residues. Germline-derived CDR1 and CDR2 are SGHTS and YDEGEE. The V end was cut by 7 bases, the J end by 9 bases, with 17 bases between. CDR3 loop: CASVDTREGEQFF. The CDR3 DNA reads TGTGCCAGCGTTGACACCCGTGAAGGTGAGCAGTTCTTC.

This clonotype was seen ten or more times. The chain has TRBV6-1 and TRBJ2-7; D may correspond to TRBD1 or TRBD2 (6 bases each). V was clipped by 6 bases and J by 6 bases, with 18 bases between them. Germline V gene sequence: CDR1 MNHNS, CDR2 SASEGT. The CDR3 spans 14 residues. CDR3: CASRRSRGLGEQYF. CDR3 sequence (DNA): TGTGCCAGCAGGAGAAGTCGGGGGCTAGGCGAGCAGTACTTC.

This chain links TRBV28 with TRBJ2-1, with 10 bases identical to TRBD2. The CDR3 extends over 14 amino acids. The J segment lost 4 bases and the V segment lost 7 bases, leaving 4 bases of the junction unmatched. Germline V gene data show CDR1 as MDHEN and CDR2 as SYDVKM. CDR3 in amino acids: CASNPSGSYNEQFF. CDR3 DNA sequence: TGTGCCAGCAACCCTAGCGGGAGTTACAATGAGCAGTTCTTC.

This clonotype was seen repeatedly, ten times or more. The V and J genes are TRBV7-3 and TRBJ2-3; D unclear. The V and J ends lost 2 bases and 3 bases respectively, with 12 bases between them. Germline assignment: CDR1 SGHTA and CDR2 FQGTGA. This CDR3 comprises 15 residues. Written as DNA, the CDR3 is TGTGCCAGCAGCTTATTCGGGTTAGGGACAGATACGCAGTATTTT. It is translated as CASSLFGLGTDTQYF.

This clonotype showed up many times. The chain carries TRBV7-7 and TRBJ2-7; TRBD2 agrees at 8 bases. V shed 5 bases and J 7 bases; nucleotides not matched to a gene: 13. There are 15 residues in the CDR3. CDR1 is SSHAT, CDR2 FNYEAQ, per germline (reference sequence). The CDR3 coding sequence is TGTGCCAGCAGCCCCTCAGCGGGGGCTCCCCGGGAGCAGTACTTC. Translating it yields CASSPSAGAPREQYF. The full variable domain, rest sourced from reference TRBV7-7 and TRBJ2-7, is GAGVSQSPRYKVTKRGQDVTLRCDPISSHATLYWYQQALGQGPEFLTYFNYEAQPDKSGLPSDRFSAERPEGSISTLTIQRTEQRDSAMYRCASSPSAGAPREQYFGPGTRLTVT.

This clonotype was recorded at least ten times. The chain recombines TRBV18 with TRBJ1-1; D is unclear. Looked up from germline, CDR1 is KGHSH and CDR2 is LQKENI. The CDR3 has 14 residues. Trimming took off 5 bases at V and 4 bases at J, with 14 bases between the two ends. The CDR3 spells CASSAGTAATEAFF. The CDR3 DNA reads TGTGCCAGCTCAGCAGGCACGGCGGCCACTGAAGCTTTCTTT.

The rearrangement uses TRBV12-3 or TRBV12-4 and TRBJ2-2, with 10 bases aligning to TRBD2. The CDR3 loop spans 15 amino acids. The ends lost 3 bases at V and 5 bases at J; junction bases unmatched: 3. The CDR3 here is CASSFEAGGTGELFF. The DNA of the CDR3 is TGTGCCAGCAGTTTCGAAGCGGGAGGGACCGGGGAGCTGTTTTTT.

This clonotype was observed a few times. The chain couples TRBV27 to TRBJ2-7, with D tentatively TRBD2 (5 bases). The V gene's germline CDR1 is MNHEY and CDR2 SMNVEV (reference sequence). The CDR3 has 15 residues. V was cut by 2 bases and J by 1 base, with 12 bases left in between. The CDR3: CASSLRAEVSYEQYF. The CDR3 coding sequence is TGTGCCAGCAGTTTACGAGCGGAGGTTTCCTACGAGCAGTACTTC.

This clonotype showed up just a few times. The chain recombines TRBV5-1 with TRBJ1-1; weak D call: TRBD1 (5 bases). There are 16 residues in the CDR3. CDR1 is SGHRS and CDR2 is YFSETQ in the germline V gene. V lost 0 bases to trimming and J lost 6 bases, with 18 bases between them. The CDR3 DNA reads TGCGCCAGCAGCTTGGGAGTTGGGGCTAGAGATGCTGAAGCTTTCTTT. This encodes CASSLGVGARDAEAFF. Based on the CDR3 plus reference TRBV5-1 and TRBJ1-1, the full variable domain is KAGVTQTPRYLIKTRGQQVTLSCSPISGHRSVSWYQQTPGQGLQFLFEYFSETQRNKGNFPGRFSGRQFSNSRSEMNVSTLELGDSALYLCASSLGVGARDAEAFFGQGTRLTVV.

This rearrangement joins TRBV5-1 to TRBJ2-3; D is tentatively TRBD1 or TRBD2 (5 bases each). V gave up 4 bases and J gave up 6 bases, with 12 bases separating them. Germline assignment: CDR1 SGHRS and CDR2 YFSETQ. The CDR3 has 13 amino acids. In DNA form, the CDR3 reads TGCGCCAGCAGCCTGGTAGGGACGGATACGCAGTATTTT. It is translated as CASSLVGTDTQYF.

There are many counts of this clonotype. The chain combines TRBV3-1 with TRBJ2-4, with a tentative D call TRBD1 (5 bases). Trimming took 1 base from V and 8 from J, leaving 9 bases between them. The CDR3 sequence is 13 residues long. Germline values: CDR1 LGHDT, CDR2 YNNKEL (reference sequence). CDR3 DNA: TGTGCCAGCAGCCAAGCAGGGTGGTACATTCAGTACTTC. Protein sequence: CASSQAGWYIQYF.

This clonotype was counted a few times. The rearrangement links TRBV7-9 to TRBJ2-7; D is uncertain. The V gene's germline CDR1 is SEHNR and CDR2 FQNEAQ (reference sequence). The length of the CDR3 is 13 residues. V was cut by 2 bases and J by 5 bases, with 10 bases left in between. CDR3 DNA sequence: TGTGCCAGCAGCTTAAGAGAGATCGACGAGCAGTACTTC. Residues: CASSLREIDEQYF. Complete variable domain (other parts from reference TRBV7-9 and TRBJ2-7): DTGVSQNPRHKITKRGQNVTFRCDPISEHNRLYWYRQTLGQGPEFLTYFQNEAQLEKSRLLSDRFSAERPKGSFSTLEIQRTEQGDSAMYLCASSLREIDEQYFGPGTRLTVT.

This clonotype was found many times. This sequence joins TRBV10-1 and TRBJ2-5; D may be TRBD1 or TRBD2 (5 bases each). Germline-derived CDR1 and CDR2 are WNHNN and SYGVQD (reference sequence). Trimming cost V 0 bases and J 4 bases, with 9 bases left between them. This CDR3 comprises 14 residues. The CDR3 protein is CASSESGVRETQYF. The CDR3 bases are TGCGCCAGCAGTGAGTCGGGGGTCCGAGAGACCCAGTACTTC.

This clonotype was observed at least ten times. The chain joins TRBV29-1 to TRBJ2-5; tentative D call: TRBD2 (5 bases). This CDR3 region has 15 residues. Germline loops: CDR1 SQVTM, CDR2 ANQGSEA. Deletions cut 5 bases from V and 0 bases from J, with 16 bases between. This CDR3 reads CSVQWGGGNQETQYF. CDR3 in DNA: TGCAGCGTTCAATGGGGTGGAGGCAACCAAGAGACCCAGTACTTC.

The sample holds many counts of this clonotype. This sequence joins TRBV7-2 and TRBJ1-4; D not resolved. Germline V gives CDR1 SGHTA, CDR2 FQGNSA. Trimming left V 0 bases short and J 3 bases short, with 11 bases between. There are 16 residues in the CDR3. CDR3 in amino acids: CASSLAAGEANEKLFF. CDR3 nucleotides: TGTGCCAGCAGCTTAGCTGCCGGGGAGGCTAATGAAAAACTGTTTTTT.

This clonotype was counted many times. The V call is TRBV6-6, the J call TRBJ2-7; no clear D gene. The CDR3 covers 17 residues. Trimming took 0 bases from V and 5 from J, leaving 20 bases between them. The germline V gene encodes CDR1 MNHNY and CDR2 SVGAGI (reference sequence). CDR3 DNA: TGTGCCAGCAGTTACTCGGTGACGAGGTCGGTTAAGGACGAGCAGTACTTC. Translated: CASSYSVTRSVKDEQYF.

This clonotype was recorded at least ten times. The chain employs TRBV30 and TRBJ1-5; D is possibly TRBD1 (6 bases). The CDR3 totals 13 residues. The germline gives CDR1 GTSNPN, CDR2 SVGIG (reference sequence). The germline V and J ends were trimmed by 1 base and 3 bases, with 7 bases remaining between them. The CDR3 DNA reads as TGTGCCTGGAGTGGACAGGACAATCAGCCCCAGCATTTT. Protein: CAWSGQDNQPQHF.

This clonotype was detected ten times or more. J is TRBJ1-2 and V is TRBV6-2 or TRBV6-3; D gene ambiguous. Germline CDR1 reads MNHEY; CDR2 reads SVGEGT. The CDR3 extends over 16 amino acids. V lost 0 bases and J 3 bases, leaving 14 bases between the germline ends. The CDR3, as DNA: TGTGCCAGCAGTTACTCGAGACTCAGGCAATACTATGGCTACACCTTC. Translated: CASSYSRLRQYYGYTF.

This rearrangement joins TRBV3-1 to TRBJ2-1, with a tentative D call TRBD1 (6 bases). The V end was cut by 1 base, the J end by 0 bases, with 13 bases between. The length of the CDR3 is 17 residues. The germline V gene has CDR1 LGHDT and CDR2 YNNKEL (reference sequence). The chain's CDR3 is CASSQASMDSSYNEQFF. CDR3 bases: TGTGCCAGCAGCCAAGCGTCCATGGACAGCTCCTACAATGAGCAGTTCTTC.

This clonotype was seen more than once but under ten times. V gene TRBV24-1 combines with J gene TRBJ2-3; tentative D call: TRBD2 (5 bases). Trimming stripped 5 bases from V and 2 bases from J, with 10 bases between. The CDR3 extends over 14 amino acids. Germline CDR1 is KGHDR and CDR2 is SFDVKD. This chain's CDR3 is CATSVDYPTDTQYF. CDR3 sequence (DNA): TGTGCCACCAGTGTCGACTACCCCACAGATACGCAGTATTTT.

The table lists this clonotype with many counts. The chain is built from TRBV7-9 and TRBJ2-3; TRBD1 matches at 9 bases. Trimming cost V 3 bases and J 5 bases; bases outside gene matches: 12. This CDR3 has 17 residues. The germline gives CDR1 SEHNR, CDR2 FQNEAQ (reference sequence). As DNA, the CDR3 is TGTGCCAGCAGCTTGGTCAAGGGACAGGGAAGGGTAGATACGCAGTATTTT. This translates into CASSLVKGQGRVDTQYF.

This clonotype appeared many times. This chain joins TRBV7-2 and TRBJ2-5; 10 positions agree with TRBD2. Unmatched junction bases numbered 6, after V lost 0 bases and J lost 5 bases. CDR1 is SGHTA, CDR2 FQGNSA, per germline. The CDR3 consists of 16 residues. For the CDR3, the DNA is TGTGCCAGCAGCTTAGCCTCTAGCGGGAGTGGTGAGACCCAGTACTTC. It translates to CASSLASSGSGETQYF. Full variable domain (outside the CDR3, taken from reference TRBV7-2 and TRBJ2-5): GAGVSQSPSNKVTEKGKDVELRCDPISGHTALYWYRQSLGQGLEFLIYFQGNSAPDKSGLPSDRFSAERTGGSVSTLTIQRTQQEDSAVYLCASSLASSGSGETQYFGPGTRLLVL.

This clonotype was counted between two and nine times. The genes are TRBV28 and TRBJ1-1; D gene uncertain. Germline V lookup: CDR1 MDHEN, CDR2 SYDVKM. The CDR3 loop spans 12 amino acids. The V and J ends lost 7 bases and 1 base respectively, with 7 bases between them. The CDR3 region has the DNA TGTGCCAGCACCAACACGAACACTGAAGCTTTCTTT. The encoded protein is CASTNTNTEAFF.